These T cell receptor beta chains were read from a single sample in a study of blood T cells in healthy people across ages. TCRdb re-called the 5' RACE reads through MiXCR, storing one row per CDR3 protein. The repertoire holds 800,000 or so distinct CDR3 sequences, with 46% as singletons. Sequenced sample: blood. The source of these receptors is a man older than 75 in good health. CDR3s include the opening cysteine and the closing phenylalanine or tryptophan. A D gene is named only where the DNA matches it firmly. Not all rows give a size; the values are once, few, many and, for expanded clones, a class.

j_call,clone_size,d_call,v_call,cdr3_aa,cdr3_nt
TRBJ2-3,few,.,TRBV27,CASSFSGGPSTDTQYF,TGTGCCAGCAGTTTCTCCGGGGGACCCAGCACAGATACGCAGTATTTT
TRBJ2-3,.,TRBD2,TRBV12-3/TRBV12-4,CASSLIAGADTQYF,TGTGCCAGCAGTTTAATAGCGGGGGCGGATACGCAGTATTTT
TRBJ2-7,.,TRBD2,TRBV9,CASSAAWTRADEQYF,TGTGCCAGCAGCGCCGCCTGGACTAGGGCGGACGAGCAGTACTTC
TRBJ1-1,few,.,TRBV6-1,CASSEWEGRAFF,TGTGCCAGCAGTGAATGGGAGGGTAGAGCTTTCTTT
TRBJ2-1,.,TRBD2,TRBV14,CASSHQSGNFPNEQFF,TGTGCCAGCAGCCACCAGAGCGGGAACTTTCCCAATGAGCAGTTCTTC
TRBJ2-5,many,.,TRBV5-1,CASSLNGAGETQYF,TGCGCCAGCAGCCTCAATGGGGCAGGGGAGACCCAGTACTTC
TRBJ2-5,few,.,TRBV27,CASRPLQGRETQYF,TGTGCCAGCAGACCACTACAGGGCCGGGAGACCCAGTACTTC
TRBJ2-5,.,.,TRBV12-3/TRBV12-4,CASMPVSDNEQYF,TGTGCCAGCATGCCGGTTAGTGACAATGAGCAGTACTTC
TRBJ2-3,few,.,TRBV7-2,CASSLGRVPTDTQYF,TGTGCCAGCAGCTTAGGACGGGTTCCCACAGATACGCAGTATTTT
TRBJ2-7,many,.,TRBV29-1,CSVEDTPRGEQYF,TGCAGCGTTGAAGATACCCCACGGGGTGAGCAGTACTTC
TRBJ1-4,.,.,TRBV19,CASSIFPRTTETNEKLFF,TGTGCCAGTAGTATTTTCCCGCGGACAACAGAAACTAATGAAAAACTGTTTTTT
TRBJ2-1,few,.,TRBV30,CAWSGQNEQFF,TGTGCCTGGAGTGGACAGAATGAGCAGTTCTTC
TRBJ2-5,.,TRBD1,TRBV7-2,CASTDPRDRVSETQYF,TGTGCCAGCACCGACCCCCGGGACAGGGTTTCAGAGACCCAGTACTTC
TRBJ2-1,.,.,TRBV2,CASLTNEQFF,TGTGCCAGTCTGACAAATGAGCAGTTCTTC
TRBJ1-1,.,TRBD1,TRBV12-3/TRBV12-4,CASSHRGVNTEAFF,TGTGCCAGCAGTCACAGGGGGGTGAACACTGAAGCTTTCTTT
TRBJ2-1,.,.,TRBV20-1,CSARALITNEQFF,TGCAGTGCTAGAGCTTTGATTACGAATGAGCAGTTCTTC
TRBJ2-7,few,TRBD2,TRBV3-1,CASSQPLGPGLAGGNKSYEQYF,TGTGCCAGCAGCCAACCTTTAGGACCGGGACTAGCGGGAGGGAACAAATCCTACGAGCAGTACTTC
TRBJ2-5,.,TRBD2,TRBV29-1,CSVAGLAETQYF,TGCAGCGTTGCAGGACTAGCCGAGACCCAGTACTTC
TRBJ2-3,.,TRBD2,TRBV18,CASSPTGTSGRADTQYF,TGTGCCAGCTCACCAACCGGGACTAGCGGGAGGGCGGATACGCAGTATTTT
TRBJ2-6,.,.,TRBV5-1,CASSGRHATSGANVLTF,TGCGCCAGCAGTGGGAGACATGCGACCTCTGGGGCCAACGTCCTGACTTTC
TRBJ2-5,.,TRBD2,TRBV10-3,CAIGGPGLAGEQYF,TGTGCCATCGGTGGTCCGGGACTAGCGGGGGAGCAGTACTTC
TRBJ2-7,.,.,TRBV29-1,CSGTGTQGYEQYF,TGCAGCGGTACCGGGACCCAGGGCTACGAGCAGTACTTC
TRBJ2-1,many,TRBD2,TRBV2,CASSGLAGNEQFF,TGTGCCAGCAGTGGACTAGCGGGTAATGAGCAGTTCTTC
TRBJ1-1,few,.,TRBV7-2,CASSSEGGHTEAFF,TGTGCCAGCAGCTCCGAGGGGGGGCACACTGAAGCTTTCTTT
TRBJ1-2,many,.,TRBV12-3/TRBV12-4,CASSRNTDHYGYTF,TGTGCCAGCAGCCGAAACACAGACCACTATGGCTACACCTTC
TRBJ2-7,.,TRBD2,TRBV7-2,CASSSYGTKTEQYF,TGTGCCAGCAGCTCATACGGGACTAAGACCGAGCAGTACTTC
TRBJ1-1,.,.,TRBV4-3,CASSQDQGDRAFF,TGCGCCAGCAGCCAAGATCAAGGGGATCGAGCTTTCTTT
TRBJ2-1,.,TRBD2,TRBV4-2,CASSNLAGDAYNEQFF,TGTGCCAGCAGCAACTTAGCGGGGGACGCCTACAATGAGCAGTTCTTC
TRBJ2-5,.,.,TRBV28,CASSRTLQETQYF,TGTGCCAGCAGTCGGACTTTACAAGAGACCCAGTACTTC
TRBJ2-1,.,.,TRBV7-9,CASSPTRLSYNEQFF,TGTGCCAGCAGCCCTACCCGTCTCTCCTACAATGAGCAGTTCTTC
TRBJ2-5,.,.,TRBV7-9,CASRKDNHQETQYF,TGTGCCAGCAGAAAAGATAACCACCAAGAGACCCAGTACTTC
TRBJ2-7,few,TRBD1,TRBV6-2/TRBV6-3,CASSNGGTGGYEQYF,TGTGCCAGCAGTAACGGAGGGACAGGGGGCTACGAGCAGTACTTC
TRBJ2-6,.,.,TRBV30,CAWIAGYGGANVLTF,TGTGCCTGGATTGCGGGGTATGGAGGGGCCAACGTCCTGACTTTC
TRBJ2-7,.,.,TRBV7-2,CASSSDDTTYEQYF,TGTGCCAGCAGCTCCGATGACACCACCTACGAGCAGTACTTC
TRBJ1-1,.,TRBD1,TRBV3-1,CASCLEGQGFTEAFF,TGTGCCAGCTGCCTCGAGGGACAGGGGTTCACTGAAGCTTTCTTT
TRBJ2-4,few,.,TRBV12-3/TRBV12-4,CASSGVGVRYDLNIQYF,TGTGCCAGCAGTGGAGTAGGAGTCCGCTACGATTTAAACATTCAGTACTTC
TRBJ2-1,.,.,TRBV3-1,CASSQDPNNEQFF,TGTGCCAGCAGCCAAGATCCTAACAATGAGCAGTTCTTC
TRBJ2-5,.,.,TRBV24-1,CATSESAGHNEQYF,TGTGCCACCAGTGAGAGCGCAGGCCACAATGAGCAGTACTTC
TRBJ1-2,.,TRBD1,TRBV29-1,CSVEGGTGGIYGYTF,TGCAGCGTTGAAGGGGGGACAGGGGGAATTTATGGCTACACCTTC
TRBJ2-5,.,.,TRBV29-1,CSVGHYQGTQYF,TGCAGCGTTGGGCATTACCAAGGGACCCAGTACTTC
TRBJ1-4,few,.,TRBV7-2,CASSWAGATNEKLFF,TGTGCCAGCAGCTGGGCGGGTGCAACTAATGAAAAACTGTTTTTT
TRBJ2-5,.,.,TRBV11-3,CASSPARSETQYF,TGTGCCAGCAGCCCCGCTCGGTCAGAGACCCAGTACTTC
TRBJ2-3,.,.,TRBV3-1,CASSQKSLNTQYF,TGTGCCAGCAGCCAGAAGAGTCTGAATACGCAGTATTTT
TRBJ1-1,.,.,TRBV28,CASSFSEGWNTEAFF,TGTGCCAGCAGTTTCTCGGAGGGGTGGAACACTGAAGCTTTCTTT
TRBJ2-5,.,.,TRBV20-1,CSARPDRETQYF,TGCAGTGCTAGACCGGACAGAGAGACCCAGTACTTC
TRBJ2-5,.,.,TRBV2,CASSPDGGVQETQYF,TGTGCCAGCAGCCCGGACGGTGGGGTCCAAGAGACCCAGTACTTC
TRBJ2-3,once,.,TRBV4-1,CASSQDRTAGTDTQYF,TGCGCCAGCAGCCAAGACCGGACGGCTGGGACAGATACGCAGTATTTT
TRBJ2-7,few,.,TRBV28,CASSPSLGEQYF,TGTGCCAGCAGTCCCTCCCTCGGGGAGCAGTACTTC
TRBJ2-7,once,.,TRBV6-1,CAISPRLSSEQYF,TGTGCCATCTCGCCTAGACTCTCCTCCGAGCAGTACTTC
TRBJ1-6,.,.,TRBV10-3,CAIRADRNSPLHF,TGTGCCATCAGAGCCGACAGAAATTCACCCCTCCACTTT
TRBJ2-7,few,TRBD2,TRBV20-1,CSARGQSGRAYEQYF,TGCAGTGCTAGAGGGCAAAGCGGGAGGGCCTACGAGCAGTACTTC
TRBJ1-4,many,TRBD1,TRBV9,CASSGGTGGVREKLFF,TGTGCCAGCAGCGGAGGGACAGGGGGCGTCCGTGAAAAACTGTTTTTT
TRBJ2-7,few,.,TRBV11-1,CASKTWGSYEQYF,TGTGCCAGCAAAACGTGGGGCTCCTACGAGCAGTACTTC
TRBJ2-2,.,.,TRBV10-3,CAISAGADGRTGELFF,TGTGCCATCAGTGCAGGGGCCGACGGAAGGACCGGGGAGCTGTTTTTT
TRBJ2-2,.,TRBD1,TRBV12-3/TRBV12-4,CASSRGGQGASTGELFF,TGTGCCAGCAGTAGAGGGGGGCAGGGGGCTTCTACCGGGGAGCTGTTTTTT
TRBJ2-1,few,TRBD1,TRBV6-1,CASSSGQGGIEQFF,TGTGCCAGCAGCTCCGGACAGGGAGGTATTGAGCAGTTCTTC
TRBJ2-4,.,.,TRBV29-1,CSVEDLAKNIQYF,TGCAGCGTTGAAGATCTAGCCAAAAACATTCAGTACTTC
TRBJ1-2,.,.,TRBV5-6,CASSVEVRAYGYTF,TGTGCCAGCAGCGTGGAGGTCAGGGCCTATGGCTACACCTTC
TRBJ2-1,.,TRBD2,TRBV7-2,CASSESSGRGSYNEQFF,TGTGCCAGCAGCGAGAGTAGCGGGAGGGGGTCCTACAATGAGCAGTTCTTC